A single T cell receptor (beta chain) is shown here with its context. The sample comes from a study of Ad26.COV2.S vaccination and SARS-CoV-2 variants. Study at large: Enrollment placed the donor in the COV1001 Ad26.COV2.S trial arm. Into the muscle, Ad26.COV2.S was dosed once or twice, 56 days apart.

Here immunoSEQ multiplex PCR was the method, and the copy in TCRdb shows in-frame clones only, minus some. The sample carries 450,000 to 550,000 clones, 80% to 90% recorded once. Treatment in this sample: 15 to 20 received Ad26.COV2.S at low or high dose, single or two shots; several received placebo; per-sample allocation not given. Sampling took place 63 days after the first vaccine or placebo injection. This person who donated was an adult of 18-55 years in Boston. An Ad26 vector expressing Wuhan-strain SARS-CoV-2 spike served as the vaccine. The CDR3 covers 16 residues. Germline CDR1 SGHRS, CDR2 YFSETQ. Germline trimming cut 4 bases from V and 4 bases from J; bases unmatched to any gene: 4.

The sequence came from a person aged 18-60 years who received the Ad26.COV2.S COVID-19 vaccine or a placebo. J is TRBJ2-3 and V is TRBV5-1, with TRBD2 identical over 15 bases. This material consisted of peripheral blood, taken in a trial of Ad26.COV2.S vaccine versus placebo. Here the CDR3 DNA reads TGCGCCAGCAGCCGCGGACTAGCGGGAGGGGCAGATACGCAGTATTTT. It codes for CASSRGLAGGADTQYF.